This entry lists 27 T cell receptor beta chains sequenced from one sample in a study of quantifying T cell responses using KT2 cells (dated by TCRdb to 2016 to 2017). Study-level background: RNA was DNase-treated and reverse transcribed with TCR alpha and beta constant-region primers, mostly using SuperScript III.

The library was obtained by UMI-ligation and nested PCR. The reads were generated on an Illumina MiSeq. A single-stranded oligonucleotide bearing the Illumina SP2 sequence and a UMI was ligated to the 3' end of the cDNA with T4 RNA ligase 1. PCR1 was run for 4 to 5 cycles (98 degrees C for 15 s, 69 degrees C for 30 s, 72 degrees C for 40 s), and an equimolar mix of RC1.1 and RC1.2, covering TRBC1 and TRBC2, was used as the beta primer. The public reads were reprocessed in TCRdb via fastp at Q25 and MiXCR, keeping in-frame beta chains. Rows with a matching CDR3 protein are joined into one entry that keeps the most common DNA and genes. Here the sample has about 30,000 distinct CDR3 sequences; about 7.1% occur a single time. The top ten clones comprise around a sixth of the sample. Input material: PBMCs spiked with cells of the T cell clone KT2. The source of these receptors is a human donor.

Only a few counts were recorded for this clonotype. The chain is built from TRBV6-5 and TRBJ2-5; weak D call: TRBD2 (5 bases). Trimming shortened V by 6 bases and J by 5 bases, and 19 bases separated the two germline ends. Germline lookup yields CDR1 MNHEY and CDR2 SVGAGI. There are 15 residues in the CDR3. CDR3 DNA sequence: TGTGCCAGCAGGCCGGGGAACTCATTCACCGAGACCCAGTACTTC. Translation: CASRPGNSFTETQYF.

This clonotype came up a few times. J is TRBJ2-5 and V is TRBV7-3; D is ambiguous. The V end lost 0 bases, the J end lost 5 bases, and 7 bases lay between the germline ends. From germline, CDR1 is SGHTA and CDR2 FQGTGA. The CDR3 consists of 13 residues. The CDR3 bases are TGTGCCAGCAGCTTAACACATCGGGAGACCCAGTACTTC. It specifies CASSLTHRETQYF.

In this sample, this clonotype turned up a few times. This chain uses TRBV6-5 with TRBJ1-2, with 9 bases fitting TRBD1. The V segment lost 5 bases and the J segment 1 base; nucleotides outside the gene matches: 5. CDR1 and CDR2 (germline): MNHEY, SVGAGI. The CDR3 covers 15 residues. The CDR3 protein is CASSNRDRVNYGYTF. The CDR3 coding sequence is TGTGCCAGCAGTAACCGGGACAGGGTTAACTATGGCTACACCTTC.

This clonotype was seen repeatedly, ten times or more. The rearrangement uses TRBV5-5 and TRBJ1-6; TRBD1 agrees at 7 bases. Germline V lookup: CDR1 SGHKS, CDR2 YYEKEE (reference sequence). V shed 3 bases, J shed 10 bases, and the junction held 7 bases outside the gene matches. The CDR3 runs 14 residues. The CDR3 DNA reads TGTGCCAGCAGCTCGGGGGACAGCAGCTCACCCCTCCACTTT. This translates into CASSSGDSSSPLHF.

This clonotype has a handful of counts. The rearrangement joins TRBV27 to TRBJ2-7; the match to TRBD2 covers 10 bases. This CDR3 spans 16 amino acids. CDR1 MNHEY and CDR2 SMNVEV come from the germline V gene (reference sequence). Trimming took 2 bases from V and 5 from J; bases not matched to a gene: 9. CDR3 DNA: TGTGCCAGCAGTTTACGGGGAGCGGGGGGGCATCACGAGCAGTACTTC. Encoded protein: CASSLRGAGGHHEQYF.

The chain recombines TRBV24-1 with TRBJ1-2, with D unclear. V dropped 6 bases and J dropped 3 bases, with 10 bases sitting between them. Per germline, CDR1 KGHDR and CDR2 SFDVKD. This CDR3 region has 13 residues. Here the CDR3 DNA reads TGTGCCACCAGTCCGAACAGTCACTATGGCTACACCTTC. This translates into CATSPNSHYGYTF.

Here the CDR3 DNA reads TGTGCCAGCAGTTCCGACGGGGGCACTGAAGCTTTCTTT. It is translated as CASSSDGGTEAFF. V is TRBV7-9 and J is TRBJ1-1; D possibly corresponds to TRBD1 (5 bases). V dropped 6 bases and J dropped 4 bases, with 12 bases sitting between them. The germline V gene has CDR1 SEHNR and CDR2 FQNEAQ (reference sequence). This CDR3 region has 13 residues.

This clonotype has more than one count but fewer than ten. The chain recombines TRBV5-5 with TRBJ2-3; 12 bases are shared with TRBD2. The CDR3 covers 17 residues. Germline CDR1 reads SGHKS; CDR2 reads YYEKEE (reference sequence). Trimming cost V 3 bases and J 6 bases; bases outside gene matches: 11. CDR3 loop: CASSSRGGTSGLDTQYF. CDR3 coding DNA: TGTGCCAGCAGCTCACGGGGGGGGACTAGCGGGCTGGATACGCAGTATTTT.

This clonotype was detected ten times or more. This chain joins TRBV30 and TRBJ1-1; D possibly corresponds to TRBD1 (5 bases). Trimming pared 0 bases from V and 10 bases from J, leaving 15 bases between. The CDR3 runs to 13 residues. Per the germline V gene, CDR1 is GTSNPN and CDR2 is SVGIG (reference sequence). The DNA for the CDR3 is TGTGCCTGGAGTGTATCAGGGAGCACGGGAGCTTTCTTT. Translation gives CAWSVSGSTGAFF.

Ten or more counts support this clonotype. The chain is built from TRBV5-1 and TRBJ2-7, with 7 bases that match TRBD2. Germline-derived CDR1 and CDR2 are SGHRS and YFSETQ. V gave up 1 base and J gave up 7 bases; unmatched junction bases: 5. This CDR3 spans 13 amino acids. DNA for the CDR3: TGCGCCAGCAGCTTGCAGCGGGAAGGGGAGCAGTACTTC. This codes for CASSLQREGEQYF.

This clonotype has ten or more counts. The gene calls are TRBV3-1 and TRBJ1-1; 7 nucleotides align to TRBD1. This CDR3 is 14 amino acids long. CDR1 and CDR2 from the germline V gene are LGHDT and YNNKEL (reference sequence). V gave up 2 bases and J gave up 3 bases; unmatched junction bases: 3. The CDR3 region is CASSQRGRDTEAFF. CDR3 DNA: TGTGCCAGCAGCCAAAGGGGGCGCGACACTGAAGCTTTCTTT.

The V gene is TRBV6-6, the J gene TRBJ2-6; the D call may be TRBD1 or TRBD2 (5 bases each). The V end lost 2 bases, the J end lost 0 bases, and 11 bases lay between the germline ends. Germline V gives CDR1 MNHNY, CDR2 SVGAGI (reference sequence). CDR3 size: 17 residues. CDR3 DNA sequence: TGTGCCAGCAGTTACCGGGCAGGGACCTCTGGGGCCAACGTCCTGACTTTC. Translating gives CASSYRAGTSGANVLTF.

The table lists this clonotype with many counts. The rearrangement uses TRBV20-1 and TRBJ1-6; 8 bases align to TRBD1. With V trimmed by 1 base and J by 9 bases, 5 bases remained unmatched. The CDR3 consists of 14 residues. The germline V gene encodes CDR1 DFQATT and CDR2 SNEGSKA (reference sequence). The CDR3 loop reads CSARVPGGSSPLHF. The CDR3 nucleotides are TGCAGTGCTAGAGTTCCAGGGGGCAGTTCACCCCTCCACTTT.

This clonotype showed up just a few times. This rearrangement joins TRBV4-2 to TRBJ1-5; D is unresolved. The CDR3 is made up of 14 amino acids. Trimming stripped 0 bases from V and 5 bases from J, with 8 bases between. Germline-derived CDR1 and CDR2 are LGHNA and YNFKEQ. The CDR3 region has the DNA TGTGCCAGCAGCCAAGAGGGTATCGATCAGCCCCAGCATTTT. It yields the protein CASSQEGIDQPQHF.

The chain links TRBV7-2 to TRBJ1-5; the match to TRBD1 covers 7 bases. CDR1 is SGHTA, CDR2 FQGNSA, per germline. Trimming took 4 bases from V and 7 from J; bases not matched to a gene: 10. The CDR3 length is 15 residues. Here the CDR3 reads CASSSGTVRGQPQHF. The CDR3 DNA reads as TGTGCCAGCAGCTCCGGGACAGTCCGAGGACAGCCCCAGCATTTT.

This clonotype has a handful of counts. This chain connects TRBV24-1 to TRBJ1-1; D possibly corresponds to TRBD1 (6 bases). The ends were cut back, 5 bases at V and 1 base at J, with 13 bases in the middle. CDR1 is KGHDR, CDR2 SFDVKD, per germline. There are 15 residues in the CDR3. CDR3 sequence (DNA): TGTGCCACCAGTGCGAAACAGGGCGCGAACACTGAAGCTTTCTTT. Its protein product is CATSAKQGANTEAFF.

This clonotype was detected ten times or more. The rearrangement joins TRBV7-9 to TRBJ1-2, with 9 bases fitting TRBD1. V lost 5 bases, J lost 8 bases, and 9 bases stayed unmatched. The length of the CDR3 is 14 residues. CDR1 SEHNR and CDR2 FQNEAQ come from the germline V gene (reference sequence). CDR3 protein: CASSNRDRASGYTF. As DNA, the CDR3 is TGTGCCAGCAGCAACCGGGACAGGGCTAGCGGCTACACCTTC.

This clonotype has at least ten counts. The V call is TRBV20-1, the J call TRBJ1-1; no clear D. CDR1 is DFQATT, CDR2 SNEGSKA, per germline (reference sequence). The CDR3 has 12 residues. Trimming cost V 2 bases and J 3 bases, with 7 bases left between them. The CDR3 DNA reads TGCAGTGCTAGAATCCGGGACACTGAAGCTTTCTTT. Amino acids: CSARIRDTEAFF.

This clonotype showed up many times. The J gene is TRBJ1-1, the V gene TRBV12-3 or TRBV12-4; D gene ambiguous. V was clipped by 3 bases and J by 1 base, with 9 bases between them. The CDR3 is 14 amino acids. Here the CDR3 reads CASSFGRTNTEAFF. For the CDR3, the DNA is TGTGCCAGCAGTTTTGGCAGGACGAACACTGAAGCTTTCTTT.

This clonotype occurred a few times. The chain joins TRBV29-1 to TRBJ2-2; perhaps D is TRBD1 or TRBD2 (6 bases each). Trimming took 5 bases from V and 10 from J, leaving 11 bases between them. Germline CDR1 is SQVTM and CDR2 is ANQGSEA. The CDR3 loop spans 11 amino acids. CDR3: CSVKGGAELFF. The CDR3 DNA reads TGCAGCGTTAAGGGGGGCGCGGAGCTGTTTTTT.

This clonotype was detected a few times. The CDR3 spells CASSGGGVGRNTEAFF. CDR3 sequence (DNA): TGCGCCAGCAGCGGCGGGGGGGTCGGAAGGAACACTGAAGCTTTCTTT. V usage is TRBV5-1 and J usage is TRBJ1-1; the D gene is possibly TRBD1 (5 bases). This CDR3 comprises 16 residues. Germline V lookup: CDR1 SGHRS, CDR2 YFSETQ. V lost 4 bases and J 1 base, leaving 17 bases between the germline ends. Full variable domain (rest looked up from reference TRBV5-1 and TRBJ1-1): KAGVTQTPRYLIKTRGQQVTLSCSPISGHRSVSWYQQTPGQGLQFLFEYFSETQRNKGNFPGRFSGRQFSNSRSEMNVSTLELGDSALYLCASSGGGVGRNTEAFFGQGTRLTVV.

This clonotype was recorded many times. This chain joins TRBV20-1 and TRBJ1-1; D remains ambiguous. The CDR3 totals 15 residues. Trimming cost V 5 bases and J 0 bases, with 16 bases left between them. CDR1 DFQATT and CDR2 SNEGSKA come from the germline V gene (reference sequence). The DNA of the CDR3 is TGCAGTGCTCAAAGCCGGCAGGCCGTGAACACTGAAGCTTTCTTT. Protein sequence: CSAQSRQAVNTEAFF.

This clonotype was seen many times. The conserved phenylalanine or tryptophan is not found at the CDR3 terminus, so this likely reflects a read error. The rearrangement uses TRBV20-1 and TRBJ2-5; D unclear. CDR3 length: 15 residues. CDR1 is DFQATT, CDR2 SNEGSKA, per germline (reference sequence). V gave up 3 bases and J gave up 0 bases, with 14 bases separating them. CDR3 sequence reads: CSARVAEKYQETQYL. The CDR3 DNA sequence: TGCAGTGCTAGGGTCGCAGAAAAGTACCAAGAGACCCAGTACCTC.

This rearrangement joins TRBV6-2 or TRBV6-3 to TRBJ2-7, with TRBD2 matching over 11 bases. V shed 4 bases and J 3 bases; nucleotides not matched to a gene: 5. The germline gives CDR1 MNHEY, CDR2 SVGEGT. The CDR3 is 15 residues long. DNA for the CDR3: TGTGCCAGCAGTTCTCAGACTAGCGGGATCTACGAGCAGTACTTC. Residues: CASSSQTSGIYEQYF.

On this clonotype itself: A read error may explain this, as a much larger clone is one base away. It is likely a read error, because the conserved phenylalanine at the end of the CDR3 is missing. The chain is built from TRBV12-3 or TRBV12-4 and TRBJ1-4; D unresolved. Deletions cut 5 bases from V and 0 bases from J, with 10 bases between. This CDR3 comprises 15 residues. In nucleotides, the CDR3 is TGTGCCAGCAGTGAATCAGCCGCAACTAATGAAAAACTGTTTTCT. Its translation: CASSESAATNEKLFS.

This clonotype occurred many times. The chain uses TRBV7-6 and TRBJ1-3, with 8 bases matching TRBD1. The junction had 3 bases not matched to a gene; V was cut back by 0 bases and J by 8 bases. The germline gives CDR1 SGHVS, CDR2 FNYEAQ. CDR3 length: 14 residues. The CDR3 reads CASSLARGQDTIYF. CDR3 bases: TGTGCCAGCAGCTTAGCCAGGGGGCAAGACACCATATATTTT.

This clonotype was picked up a small number of times. V is TRBV12-3 or TRBV12-4 and J is TRBJ2-1; D may be TRBD1 (5 bases). The CDR3 sequence is 17 residues long. V gave up 7 bases and J gave up 6 bases, with 25 bases separating them. CDR3 DNA: TGTGCCAGCAAGGCAAGCTTAGGTTTGAAAGGGGTCAATGAGCAGTTCTTC. Its translation is CASKASLGLKGVNEQFF.